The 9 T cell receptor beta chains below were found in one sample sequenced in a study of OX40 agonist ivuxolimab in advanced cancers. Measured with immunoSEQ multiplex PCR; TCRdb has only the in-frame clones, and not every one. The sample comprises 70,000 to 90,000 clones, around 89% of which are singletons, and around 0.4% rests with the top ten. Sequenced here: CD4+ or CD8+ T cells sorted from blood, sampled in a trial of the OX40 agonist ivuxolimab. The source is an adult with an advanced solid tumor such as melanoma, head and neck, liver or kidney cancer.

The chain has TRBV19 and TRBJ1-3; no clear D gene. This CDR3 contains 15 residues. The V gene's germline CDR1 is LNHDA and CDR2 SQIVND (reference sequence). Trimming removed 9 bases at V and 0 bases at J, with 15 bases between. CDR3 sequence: CASSSEAISGNTIYF. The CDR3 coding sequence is TGTGCCAGCAGCTCCGAGGCTATCTCTGGAAACACCATATATTTT.

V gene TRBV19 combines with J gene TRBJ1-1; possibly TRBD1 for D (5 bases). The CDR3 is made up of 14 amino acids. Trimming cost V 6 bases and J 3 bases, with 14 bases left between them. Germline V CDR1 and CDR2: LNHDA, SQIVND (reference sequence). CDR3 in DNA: TGTGCCAGTAGAACAGACAGAGTTCACACTGAAGCTTTCTTT. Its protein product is CASRTDRVHTEAFF.

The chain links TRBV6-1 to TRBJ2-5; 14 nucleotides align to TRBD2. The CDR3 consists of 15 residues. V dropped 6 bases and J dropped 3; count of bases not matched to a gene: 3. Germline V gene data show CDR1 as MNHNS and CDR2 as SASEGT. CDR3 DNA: TGTGCCAGCAGGTCGGGACTAGCGGGGGAAGAGACCCAGTACTTC. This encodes CASRSGLAGEETQYF.

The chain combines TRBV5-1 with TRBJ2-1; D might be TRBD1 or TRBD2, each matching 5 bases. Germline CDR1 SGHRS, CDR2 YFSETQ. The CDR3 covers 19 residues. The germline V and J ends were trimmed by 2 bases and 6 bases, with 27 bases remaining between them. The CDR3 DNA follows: TGCGCCAGCAGCTTCTGGGGAACGACCGGGACCAGCTTCGGCAATGAGCAGTTCTTC. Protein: CASSFWGTTGTSFGNEQFF.

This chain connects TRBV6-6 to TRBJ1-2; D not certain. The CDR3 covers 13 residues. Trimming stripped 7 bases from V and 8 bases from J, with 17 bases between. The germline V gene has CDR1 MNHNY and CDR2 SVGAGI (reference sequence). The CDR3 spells CASTDGLAAGYTF. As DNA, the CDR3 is TGTGCCAGCACAGATGGTTTAGCGGCCGGCTACACCTTC.

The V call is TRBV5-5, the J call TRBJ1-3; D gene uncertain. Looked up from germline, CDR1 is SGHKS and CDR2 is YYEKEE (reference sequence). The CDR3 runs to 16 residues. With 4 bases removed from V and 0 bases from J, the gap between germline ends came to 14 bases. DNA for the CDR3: TGTGCCAGCAGCAACGGACTCTCGACCTCTGGAAACACCATATATTTT. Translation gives CASSNGLSTSGNTIYF.

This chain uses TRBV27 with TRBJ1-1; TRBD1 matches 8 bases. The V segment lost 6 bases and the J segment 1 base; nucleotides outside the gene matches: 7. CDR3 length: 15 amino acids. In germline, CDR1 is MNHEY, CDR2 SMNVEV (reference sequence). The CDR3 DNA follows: TGTGCCAGCAGAAAAATGGGACAGGCGAACACTGAAGCTTTCTTT. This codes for CASRKMGQANTEAFF.

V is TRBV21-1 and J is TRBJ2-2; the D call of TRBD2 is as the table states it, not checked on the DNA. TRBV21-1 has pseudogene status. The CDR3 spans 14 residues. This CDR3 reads CAPREGLGTGELFF. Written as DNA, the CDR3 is TGTGCCCCTCGGGAGGGTCTGGGAACCGGGGAGCTGTTTTTT.

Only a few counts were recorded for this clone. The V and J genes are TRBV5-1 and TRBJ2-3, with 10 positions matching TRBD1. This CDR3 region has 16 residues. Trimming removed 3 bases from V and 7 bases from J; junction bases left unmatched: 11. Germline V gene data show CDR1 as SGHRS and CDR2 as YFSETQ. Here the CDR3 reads CASSSTPGQGRNTQYF. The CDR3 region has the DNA TGCGCCAGCAGCTCCACACCGGGACAGGGGAGAAATACGCAGTATTTT.